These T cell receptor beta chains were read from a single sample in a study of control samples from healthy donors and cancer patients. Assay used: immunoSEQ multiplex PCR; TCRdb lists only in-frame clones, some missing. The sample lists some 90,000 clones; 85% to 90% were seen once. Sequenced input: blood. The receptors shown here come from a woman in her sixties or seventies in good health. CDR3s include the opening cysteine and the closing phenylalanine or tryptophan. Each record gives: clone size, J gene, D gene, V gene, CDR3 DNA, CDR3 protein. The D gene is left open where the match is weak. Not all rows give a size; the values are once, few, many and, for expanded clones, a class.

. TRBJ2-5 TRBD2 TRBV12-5 TGTGCTAGTGGTTTGGGGACTAGCGGGATACAAGAGACCCAGTACTTC CASGLGTSGIQETQYF
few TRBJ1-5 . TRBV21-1 TGTGCCAGCAGCAGTTATCCCGGGACAGGTCAACGTTATAGCAATCAGCCCCAGCATTTT CASSSYPGTGQRYSNQPQHF
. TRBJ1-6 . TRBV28 TGTGCCAGCAGTTCATGGGTCCGAAATTCACCCCTCCACTTT CASSSWVRNSPLHF
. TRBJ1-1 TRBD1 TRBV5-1 TGCGCCAGCAGCAAGGGACAGCTAGGCATGAACACTGAAGCTTTCTTT CASSKGQLGMNTEAFF
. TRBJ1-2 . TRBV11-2 TGTGCCAGCAGCTTAGTCGGGGGGTCGTATGGCTACACCTTC CASSLVGGSYGYTF
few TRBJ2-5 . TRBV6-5 TGTGCCAGCAGTTTCAGGGTCCAAGAGACCCAGTACTTC CASSFRVQETQYF
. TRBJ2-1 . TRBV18 TGTGCCAGCTCACCGGGACTGGACTACAATGAGCAGTTCTTC CASSPGLDYNEQFF
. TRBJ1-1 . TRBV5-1 TGCGCCAGCAGCTTGGCCGGGGGGGCCGGCTATACTGAAGCTTTCTTT CASSLAGGAGYTEAFF
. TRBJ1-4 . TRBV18 TGTGCCAGCTCACCCGCGGTGCCAGCAACTAATGAAAAACTGTTTTTT CASSPAVPATNEKLFF
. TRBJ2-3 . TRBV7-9 TGTGCCAGCAGCTCCCGCTGGGGGGCGGGCACAGATACGCAGTATTTT CASSSRWGAGTDTQYF
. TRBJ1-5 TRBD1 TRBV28 TGTGCCAGCACGGGACAGAGCGAATTCAATCAGCCCCAGCATTTT CASTGQSEFNQPQHF
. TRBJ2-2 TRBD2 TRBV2 TGTGCCAGTCGTAGCGGGGGGACCCCAACGAACACCGGGGAGCTGTTTTTT CASRSGGTPTNTGELFF
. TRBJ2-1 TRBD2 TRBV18 TGTGCCAGCTCCACGGGAGGACTAGCGGACTCCTACAATGAGCAGTTCTTC CASSTGGLADSYNEQFF
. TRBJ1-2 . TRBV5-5 TGTGCCAGCAGCTTGGAGGCTGGGACCACCTATGGCTACACCTTC CASSLEAGTTYGYTF
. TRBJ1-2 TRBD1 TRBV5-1 TGCGCCAGCAGCGTCGGGACAGGGGTTGGCTACACCTTC CASSVGTGVGYTF
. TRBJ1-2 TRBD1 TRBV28 TGTGCCACCATACAGGGGGCGAACTATGGCTACACCTTC CATIQGANYGYTF
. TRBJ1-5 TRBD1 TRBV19 TGTGCCAGTAGTATAGGGGACAGACAGCCCCAGCATTTT CASSIGDRQPQHF
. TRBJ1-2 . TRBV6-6 TGTGCCAGCAGTTACCCCGGTAGCCAGGGGCATGGCTACACCTTC CASSYPGSQGHGYTF
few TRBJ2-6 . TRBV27 TGTGCCAGCAGCCGTTCTGGGGCCAACGTCCTGACTTTC CASSRSGANVLTF
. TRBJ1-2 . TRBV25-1 TGTGCCAGCAGCCAGATGACGGGACACCACTACTATGGCTACACCTTC CASSQMTGHHYYGYTF
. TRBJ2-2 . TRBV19 TGTGCCAGTAGTAACGCCGGGGAGCTGTTTTTT CASSNAGELFF
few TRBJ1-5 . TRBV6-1 TGTGCCAGCAGTGATGACAGGTGGATCAATCAGCCCCAGCATTTT CASSDDRWINQPQHF
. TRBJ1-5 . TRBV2 TGTGCCAGCAGTGAAGCCCTCAGGGCTAGCAATCAGCCCCAGCATTTT CASSEALRASNQPQHF
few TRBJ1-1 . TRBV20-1 TGCAGTGCTAGTGAAGTCAGTCATGTGAACACTGAAGCTTTCTTT CSASEVSHVNTEAFF
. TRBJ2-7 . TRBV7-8 TGTGCCAGCAGCTTAGTGGGGGGAGGGGGGTACGAGCAGTACTTC CASSLVGGGGYEQYF
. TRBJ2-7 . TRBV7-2 TGTGCCAGCAGCCGGGACCGCCGGTACGAGCAGTACTTC CASSRDRRYEQYF
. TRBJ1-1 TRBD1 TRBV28 TGTGCCAGCAGTCCAACAGGGGGCGCGGGGGACACTGAAGCTTTCTTT CASSPTGGAGDTEAFF
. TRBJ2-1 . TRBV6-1 TGTGCCAGCAGTGAACTTATGGCGGCAACATACAATGAGCAGTTCTTC CASSELMAATYNEQFF
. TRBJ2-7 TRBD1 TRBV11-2 TGTGCCAGCAGTTACGGACAGGCGGGCGGCTACGAGCAGTACTTC CASSYGQAGGYEQYF
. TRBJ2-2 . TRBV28 TGTGCCAGCAAGCAGGGTGATTTGGACACCGGGGAGCTGTTTTTT CASKQGDLDTGELFF
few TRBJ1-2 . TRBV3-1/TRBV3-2 TGTGCCAGCAGCCAACCCCCAGTCTACTATGGCTACACCTTC CASSQPPVYYGYTF
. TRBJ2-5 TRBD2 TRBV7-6 TGTGCCAGCAGCCAGACTAGCGCGAAAGAGACCCAGTACTTC CASSQTSAKETQYF
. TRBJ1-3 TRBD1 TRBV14 TGTGCCAGCAGCCAACAGGACAGGGGCCCTGGAAACACCATATATTTT CASSQQDRGPGNTIYF
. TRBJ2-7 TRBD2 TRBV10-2 TGCGCCAGCAGGAAGGGAAGCGGGGGTACCTACGAGCAGTACTTC CASRKGSGGTYEQYF
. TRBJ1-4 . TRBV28 TGTGCCAGCAGTTTACCCGTCGGGGCCGGTGAAAAACTGTTTTTT CASSLPVGAGEKLFF
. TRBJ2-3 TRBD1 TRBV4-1 TGCGCCAGCAGCCAAGCTGGACAGGGGGCGAAGACAGATACGCAGTATTTT CASSQAGQGAKTDTQYF
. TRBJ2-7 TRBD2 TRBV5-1 TGCGCCAGCAGCTCGACTAGCGGGGGCTCCTACGAGCAGTACTTC CASSSTSGGSYEQYF